Sequencing of this T cell receptor beta chain was carried out in a study of cytomegalovirus exposure and HLA in healthy donors. The primer mix had 60 Vbeta and 13 Jbeta primers. Libraries were prepared by immunoSEQ multiplex PCR; TCRdb keeps only in-frame clonotypes and omits some of them. The sample carries about 150,000 clones, 60% to 75% recorded once. The CDR3 is 17 amino acids. Germline V gene lookup returns CDR1 KGHSH and CDR2 LQKENI. V was cut by 3 bases and J by 1 base, with 17 bases left in between. This chain connects TRBV18 to TRBJ2-3, with D unclear. Sequencing was performed on PBMCs. This sequence originates from a man aged 18 to 30 in good health and CMV-seronegative. Here the CDR3 reads CASSPAGVGFGTDTQYF. In DNA form, the CDR3 reads TGTGCCAGCTCACCCGCAGGTGTGGGTTTCGGCACAGATACGCAGTATTTT.